This is a list of T cell receptor beta chains from one sample in a study of blood T cell repertoires in COVID-19. Only in-frame clones appear in the TCRdb table, and some are missing; sequencing was by immunoSEQ multiplex PCR. The data hold approximately 260,000 clones, with approximately 83% observed a single time. Material for sequencing was PBMCs or T cells enriched from blood (not recorded which). These receptors were obtained from a middle-aged man who had recovered from COVID-19. Both conserved end residues are part of each CDR3. The D gene is left open where the match is weak. The size field is filled for only some rows; it gives once, few, many or a size class.

j_gene,len,abundance,d_gene,v_gene,CDR3aa,CDR3nt
TRBJ1-2,15,.,TRBD1,TRBV6-5,CASMTGGSPSYGYTF,TGTGCCAGCATGACAGGGGGCTCCCCGAGCTATGGCTACACCTTC
TRBJ2-7,11,.,.,TRBV30,CAWSANSEQYF,TGTGCCTGGAGTGCAAACAGCGAGCAGTACTTC
TRBJ1-1,15,.,.,TRBV28,CASTPLGALNTEAFF,TGTGCCAGCACGCCGCTTGGGGCCCTGAACACTGAAGCTTTCTTT
TRBJ1-1,15,.,TRBD1,TRBV5-4,CASSFPTGAYTEAFF,TGTGCCAGCAGCTTTCCGACAGGGGCCTACACTGAAGCTTTCTTT
TRBJ1-1,17,.,TRBD1,TRBV5-1,CASSLGRADRGRAEAFF,TGCGCCAGCAGCTTGGGCCGTGCGGACAGGGGGAGGGCTGAAGCTTTCTTT
TRBJ2-1,16,.,.,TRBV11-2,CASSLVSGLHFTEQFF,TGTGCCAGCAGCTTAGTATCGGGACTCCACTTCACTGAGCAGTTCTTC
TRBJ1-1,14,.,.,TRBV19,CASTTRTAGPEAFF,TGTGCCAGTACGACCAGGACAGCTGGGCCTGAAGCTTTCTTT
TRBJ2-7,15,.,TRBD1,TRBV19,CASSPGQGYSYEQYF,TGTGCCAGTAGCCCAGGACAGGGGTACTCCTACGAGCAGTACTTC
TRBJ1-6,13,once,.,TRBV11-3,CASSLDRLSPLHF,TGTGCCAGCAGCTTAGACCGGTTGTCACCCCTCCACTTT
TRBJ1-1,11,.,.,TRBV20-1,CSARADSEAFF,TGCAGTGCTAGAGCCGACAGTGAAGCTTTCTTT
TRBJ2-1,15,.,TRBD2,TRBV7-3,CASSLYRGGHQEQFF,TGTGCCAGCAGCTTATACCGCGGGGGGCACCAGGAGCAGTTCTTC
TRBJ2-5,10,once,.,TRBV20-1,CSVREETQYF,TGCAGTGTCAGGGAAGAGACCCAGTACTTC
TRBJ1-2,15,.,.,TRBV7-9,CASSLALGGHDGYTF,TGTGCCAGCAGCTTAGCGTTGGGGGGGCACGATGGCTACACCTTC
TRBJ2-7,15,.,TRBD1,TRBV28,CASSPPDRVGSEQYF,TGTGCCAGCAGTCCTCCGGACAGGGTTGGGTCCGAGCAGTACTTC
TRBJ2-7,14,.,.,TRBV6-1,CASSSGHGAYEQYF,TGTGCCAGCAGTTCGGGACACGGGGCTTACGAGCAGTACTTC
TRBJ1-6,16,.,TRBD1,TRBV4-1,CASSQEDRDYNSPLHF,TGCGCCAGCAGCCAAGAGGACAGGGACTATAATTCACCCCTCCACTTT
TRBJ2-5,13,.,TRBD2,TRBV2,CASLKREQGTQYF,TGTGCCAGCCTAAAGCGGGAGCAAGGGACCCAGTACTTC
TRBJ1-4,15,.,TRBD1,TRBV9,CASSVERQGAEKLFF,TGTGCCAGCAGCGTAGAGCGACAGGGGGCAGAAAAACTGTTTTTT
TRBJ1-1,12,.,.,TRBV5-1,CASSLVAGEAFF,TGCGCCAGCAGCTTGGTGGCAGGGGAAGCTTTCTTT
TRBJ2-1,14,.,TRBD2,TRBV4-1,CASSQGPASGEQFF,TGCGCCAGCAGCCAAGGGCCGGCTAGCGGCGAGCAGTTCTTC
TRBJ2-5,14,.,TRBD1,TRBV9,CASSARQGSETQYF,TGTGCCAGCAGCGCCCGACAGGGGTCTGAGACCCAGTACTTC